The 12 T cell receptor beta chains below were found in one sample sequenced in a study of a mutant IDH1 vaccine in newly diagnosed glioma. Noted time point: week 35, safety follow-up. Doses comprised 300 ug of mutant IDH1 20-mer peptide each, plus topical imiquimod. Their antigens are not known. The table came from immunoSEQ multiplex PCR; TCRdb's copy has only in-frame clones and leaves some out. The data hold 40,000 to 60,000 clones, with approximately 79% observed a single time. Sequencing used PBMCs, obtained from a glioma patient whose treatment included an IDH1 peptide vaccine. The origin of the receptors is a man between 40 and 49 years old with glioma.

This chain joins TRBV19 and TRBJ1-1, with D tentatively TRBD1 (5 bases). Germline CDR1 is LNHDA and CDR2 is SQIVND (reference sequence). V lost 7 bases to trimming and J lost 3 bases, with 18 bases between them. This CDR3 is 15 amino acids long. The DNA of the CDR3 is TGTGCCAGTAAACGAGAAACAGGAAGTTACACTGAAGCTTTCTTT. It codes for CASKRETGSYTEAFF.

The chain links TRBV23-1 to TRBJ2-2; no clear D gene. TRBV23-1 belongs to the ORF category, with a function that is uncertain. CDR3 length: 12 amino acids. V dropped 4 bases and J dropped 7 bases, with 7 bases sitting between them. The CDR3 spells CASSPPSGELFF. The CDR3 nucleotides are TGCGCCAGCAGTCCCCCGAGCGGGGAGCTGTTTTTT.

This chain uses TRBV18 with TRBJ1-1; unclear D gene. Germline V gives CDR1 KGHSH, CDR2 LQKENI. CDR3 length: 13 residues. V lost 3 bases to trimming and J lost 6 bases, with 11 bases between them. The CDR3 spells CASSPPQLPEAFF. CDR3 DNA: TGTGCCAGCTCACCCCCCCAGCTCCCTGAAGCTTTCTTT.

The rearrangement joins TRBV5-1 to TRBJ2-7; D is perhaps TRBD1 (6 bases). The CDR3 extends over 16 amino acids. With 4 bases removed from V and 3 bases from J, the gap between germline ends came to 20 bases. Germline CDR1 reads SGHRS; CDR2 reads YFSETQ. CDR3 sequence reads: CASSPEPRGGIYEQYF. CDR3 nucleotides: TGCGCCAGCAGCCCCGAGCCCAGGGGTGGTATCTACGAGCAGTACTTC. The whole variable domain, filled in from reference TRBV5-1 and TRBJ2-7, reads KAGVTQTPRYLIKTRGQQVTLSCSPISGHRSVSWYQQTPGQGLQFLFEYFSETQRNKGNFPGRFSGRQFSNSRSEMNVSTLELGDSALYLCASSPEPRGGIYEQYFGPGTRLTVT.

The V and J genes are TRBV6-6 and TRBJ1-1; D unclear. The CDR3 extends over 14 amino acids. The V gene lost 2 bases and the J gene lost 8 bases, with 15 bases spanning the gap. CDR1 MNHNY and CDR2 SVGAGI come from the germline V gene (reference sequence). CDR3 coding DNA: TGTGCCAGCAGTTACGAGACCCGTCCATTCGAAGCTTTCTTT. Translated: CASSYETRPFEAFF.

The rearrangement links TRBV7-2 to TRBJ2-1, with D hard to call. Trimming stripped 1 base from V and 3 bases from J, with 7 bases between. Per the germline V gene, CDR1 is SGHTA and CDR2 is FQGNSA. The CDR3 has 14 amino acids. CDR3: CASSLGWGYNEQFF. The CDR3 DNA follows: TGTGCCAGCAGCTTAGGTTGGGGCTACAATGAGCAGTTCTTC.

The gene calls are TRBV9 and TRBJ2-7; no reliable D call. Per germline, CDR1 SGDLS and CDR2 YYNGEE. V lost 2 bases, J lost 5 bases, and 20 bases lay in between. CDR3 length: 16 residues. The CDR3 DNA reads TGTGCCAGCAGCGTGAGCCCCTTTGGTGGATGGGACGAGCAGTACTTC. Protein sequence: CASSVSPFGGWDEQYF.

This chain links TRBV5-1 with TRBJ2-5; weak D call: TRBD1 (6 bases). Germline-derived CDR1 and CDR2 are SGHRS and YFSETQ. CDR3 size: 16 residues. Trimming cost V 3 bases and J 5 bases, with 20 bases left between them. CDR3 residues: CASSSTGGQGTETQYF. The CDR3 DNA follows: TGCGCCAGCAGCTCGACGGGTGGGCAGGGGACGGAGACCCAGTACTTC.

This rearrangement joins TRBV7-9 to TRBJ1-2, with D unclear. Per the germline V gene, CDR1 is SEHNR and CDR2 is FQNEAQ (reference sequence). V lost 1 base, J lost 3 bases, and 12 bases lay in between. The CDR3 runs to 15 residues. The CDR3 loop reads CASSLDLGFDYGYTF. The DNA for the CDR3 is TGTGCCAGCAGCTTAGATTTGGGGTTTGACTATGGCTACACCTTC.

The V gene is TRBV19, the J gene TRBJ2-2; maybe TRBD1 (6 bases). V dropped 3 bases and J dropped 6 bases, with 11 bases sitting between them. Per the germline V gene, CDR1 is LNHDA and CDR2 is SQIVND (reference sequence). CDR3 length: 14 amino acids. CDR3 nucleotides: TGTGCCAGTAGTATCCGGGACAAGTCCGGGGAGCTGTTTTTT. Translating gives CASSIRDKSGELFF.

V gene TRBV27 combines with J gene TRBJ2-7, with D perhaps matching TRBD1 (6 bases). The V and J ends lost 2 bases and 6 bases respectively, with 14 bases between them. From germline, CDR1 is MNHEY and CDR2 SMNVEV (reference sequence). The CDR3 spans 14 residues. The CDR3 region has the DNA TGTGCCAGCAGTTTAAGCAGGGGTGTCGGCGAGCAGTACTTC. This codes for CASSLSRGVGEQYF.

This clone appeared a few times. The V and J genes are TRBV19 and TRBJ1-2, with D unclear. Germline V gives CDR1 LNHDA, CDR2 SQIVND (reference sequence). V was shortened by 4 bases and J by 9 bases, with 15 bases between the two germline ends. The CDR3 length is 13 residues. CDR3: CASSRELTMRYTF. The CDR3 DNA reads as TGTGCCAGTAGTAGGGAGTTAACTATGCGCTACACCTTC.